This T cell receptor (beta chain) was profiled in a study of response to subunit inactivated influenza vaccine listed by TCRdb under 2018. Looking at the study overall: Deep quantitative T cell receptor repertoire profiling was used in the study to track responses to a trivalent subunit inactivated influenza vaccine. On the study overall, not on this receptor specifically: It was suggested by the authors that each seasonal influenza vaccination may recruit only a limited number of new T cells.

Sequences SEHNR (CDR1) and FQNEAQ (CDR2) are obtained from the germline V gene (reference sequence). The CDR3 covers 13 residues, taking in both the cysteine and the phenylalanine. CDR3 DNA is the only sequence kept; it has 39 bases, read in frame from the first base. The V end gives up 6 bases and the J end 6 bases, leaving 2 bases in the junction not matched to a gene. Notes on this clonotype: Its antigen target is currently unknown. No base quality values were provided; no much bigger clone lies one nucleotide off.

Libraries were made using RT-PCR. The sequencing machine was an Illumina HiSeq 2500. Through fastp at Q25 and MiXCR, TCRdb rebuilt clones from the public reads, retaining in-frame beta chains. Rows are combined by CDR3 protein, so each entry shows the most common genes and DNA. The table for this sample lists hundreds of thousands of distinct CDR3 sequences; approximately 11% of them were counted only once. The ten largest account for about 12% of the sample. This specimen's time point label, per the study, means: 40 to 45 days after influenza vaccine administration. The starting material was PBMCs from blood, obtained about 40 days after vaccination. The chain was built from TRBV7-9 and TRBJ2-2, with 9 junctional bases fitting TRBD1. This sequence originates from a man in his forties or fifties who received an inactivated influenza vaccine. Donor details come from another sample of the same person, matched by shared clones. This receptor carries the CDR3 CASRQGASGELFF. The sequenced DNA is TGTGCCAGCAGACAGGGGGCCTCCGGGGAGCTGTTTTTT. With all but the CDR3 taken from the reference TRBV7-9 and TRBJ2-2 genes, the full variable domain is: DTGVSQNPRHKITKRGQNVTFRCDPISEHNRLYWYRQTLGQGPEFLTYFQNEAQLEKSRLLSDRFSAERPKGSFSTLEIQRTEQGDSAMYLCASRQGASGELFFGEGSRLTVL.